This TCR beta chain was observed in a study of radiation and T cells in renal cell carcinoma. Study overall: Nephrectomy followed 15 Gy stereotactic body radiation by 4 weeks. Study-level findings and limits: From baseline, blood top tumor clonotypes peaked at 2 weeks post-radiation.

For this clone: What it recognizes is unknown.

Generated by immunoSEQ multiplex PCR, the TCRdb table keeps only in-frame clones and is missing some. The data contain 150,000 or so clones, 88% of them singletons. From germline, CDR1 is LNHDA and CDR2 SQIVND (reference sequence). Unmatched junction bases numbered 5, after V lost 5 bases and J lost 3 bases. The CDR3 sequence is 14 residues long. As for time point: baseline pretreatment blood. As for treatment: 15 Gy SBRT to primary tumor, nephrectomy 4 weeks later. Radiation-treated patients gave blood at baseline, week 2 and week 4. This sequence originates from a woman between 65 and 79 years old with renal cell carcinoma. The source material was blood, sampled from a patient whose treatment included radiotherapy and nephrectomy. V usage is TRBV19 and J usage is TRBJ2-3; 7 bases agree with TRBD1. The CDR3 sequence: CASSPGQNTDTQYF. The CDR3 DNA reads as TGTGCCAGTAGTCCGGGACAGAATACAGATACGCAGTATTTT. Variable domain in full (rest from reference TRBV19 and TRBJ2-3): DGGITQSPKYLFRKEGQNVTLSCEQNLNHDAMYWYRQDPGQGLRLIYYSQIVNDFQKGDIAEGYSVSREKKESFPLTVTSAQKNPTAFYLCASSPGQNTDTQYFGPGTRLTVL.